Presented here are 32 T cell receptor beta chains from one specimen sequenced in a study of spatial heterogeneity in lung cancer. The time point is: blood at routine non-recurrence follow-up after resection. TCRdb re-derived calls from the 5' RACE reads in MiXCR, one entry per CDR3 protein. The sample holds fewer than 150,000 distinct CDR3 sequences, 11% seen once. The starting material was PBMCs, obtained at follow-up. These receptors were obtained from a female donor with early-stage non-small cell lung cancer.

In nucleotides, the CDR3 is TGTGCCAGTAGCCTCTCATTAGGGGACTATGGCTACACCTTC. It is translated as CASSLSLGDYGYTF. The V and J genes are TRBV19 and TRBJ1-2, with a possible D match to TRBD1 (5 bases). The CDR3 sequence is 14 residues long. The germline CDR1 and CDR2 sequences are LNHDA and SQIVND (reference sequence). V shed 6 bases and J shed 3 bases, with 14 bases lying between them.

This clonotype was counted ten times or more. CDR3 DNA: TGTGCCAGCAGCTCGGGACTAGCGGGAAGAGAGACCCAGTACTTC. Its protein is CASSSGLAGRETQYF. J is TRBJ2-5 and V is TRBV7-2; 13 bases align to TRBD2. After removal of 4 bases from V and 4 bases from J, the junction contained 3 bases not matched to a gene. The CDR3 contains 15 residues. CDR1 and CDR2 from the germline V gene are SGHTA and FQGNSA.

The gene calls are TRBV5-1 and TRBJ1-1; D is undetermined. The CDR3 runs 11 residues. CDR1 and CDR2 (germline): SGHRS, YFSETQ. Trimming left V 3 bases short and J 6 bases short, with 6 bases between. The CDR3 DNA sequence: TGCGCCAGCAGCTCGGAGGCTGAAGCTTTCTTT. Its protein is CASSSEAEAFF.

This clonotype showed up many times. This sequence joins TRBV6-2 or TRBV6-3 and TRBJ2-1; unclear D gene. Trimming removed 7 bases at V and 2 bases at J, with 12 bases between. The CDR3 contains 14 residues. Germline assignment: CDR1 MNHEY and CDR2 SVGEGT. CDR3 region: CASTSGLTYNEQFF. CDR3 bases: TGTGCCAGCACGTCCGGGCTAACCTACAATGAGCAGTTCTTC.

The chain couples TRBV10-2 to TRBJ2-1; 7 bases are a match to TRBD2. Germline V gene lookup returns CDR1 WSHSY and CDR2 SAAADI. The V segment lost 3 bases and the J segment 5 bases; nucleotides outside the gene matches: 4. There are 14 residues in the CDR3. This CDR3 is CASSDQLANNEQFF. DNA for the CDR3: TGCGCCAGCAGTGACCAACTAGCGAACAATGAGCAGTTCTTC.

This clonotype has just a few counts. The gene calls are TRBV3-1 and TRBJ1-1; D possibly corresponds to TRBD1 (6 bases). The CDR3 sequence is 16 residues long. Germline V gives CDR1 LGHDT, CDR2 YNNKEL (reference sequence). V lost 2 bases and J lost 1, with 14 bases in between. The CDR3 sequence: CASSQIRGFKNTEAFF. Written as DNA, the CDR3 is TGTGCCAGCAGCCAAATCAGGGGATTTAAGAACACTGAAGCTTTCTTT.

This clonotype was found a few times. J is TRBJ2-2 and V is TRBV5-1; D unclear. V was shortened by 0 bases and J by 5 bases, with 8 bases between the two germline ends. This CDR3 comprises 14 residues. Per germline, CDR1 SGHRS and CDR2 YFSETQ. DNA for the CDR3: TGCGCCAGCAGCTTGGCCGCATCAACCGGGGAGCTGTTTTTT. Residues: CASSLAASTGELFF. Based on the CDR3 plus reference TRBV5-1 and TRBJ2-2, the full variable domain is KAGVTQTPRYLIKTRGQQVTLSCSPISGHRSVSWYQQTPGQGLQFLFEYFSETQRNKGNFPGRFSGRQFSNSRSEMNVSTLELGDSALYLCASSLAASTGELFFGEGSRLTVL.

This clonotype was counted only a few times. V usage is TRBV7-2 and J usage is TRBJ2-1; D call uncertain. V was cut by 1 base and J by 10 bases, with 17 bases left in between. This CDR3 is built from 15 residues. Germline V lookup: CDR1 SGHTA, CDR2 FQGNSA. The CDR3 region is CASSLGTTRSEEQFF. The CDR3 nucleotides are TGTGCCAGCAGCTTAGGAACCACTCGGAGTGAGGAGCAGTTCTTC.

This CDR3 is CSAKSPGQSREQYF. For the CDR3, the DNA is TGCAGTGCTAAGTCGCCAGGGCAGTCTCGCGAGCAGTACTTC. The V and J genes are TRBV20-1 and TRBJ2-7, with a possible D match to TRBD1 (5 bases). This CDR3 region has 14 residues. Germline V gene lookup returns CDR1 DFQATT and CDR2 SNEGSKA (reference sequence). V was pared by 4 bases and J by 6 bases, with 19 bases between.

J is TRBJ1-2 and V is TRBV7-9; D may be TRBD1 (6 bases). The CDR3 loop spans 13 amino acids. V dropped 5 bases and J dropped 8 bases, with 15 bases sitting between them. Looked up from germline, CDR1 is SEHNR and CDR2 is FQNEAQ (reference sequence). For the CDR3, the DNA is TGTGCCAGCAGCCGAACAGGGATGCGGGGCTACACCTTC. Protein sequence: CASSRTGMRGYTF. Full variable domain (remainder filled in from reference TRBV7-9 and TRBJ1-2): DTGVSQNPRHKITKRGQNVTFRCDPISEHNRLYWYRQTLGQGPEFLTYFQNEAQLEKSRLLSDRFSAERPKGSFSTLEIQRTEQGDSAMYLCASSRTGMRGYTFGSGTRLTVV.

The sample holds a few counts of this clonotype. This rearrangement joins TRBV30 to TRBJ2-3; TRBD2 matches 7 bases. In germline, CDR1 is GTSNPN, CDR2 SVGIG (reference sequence). There are 15 residues in the CDR3. V was pared by 4 bases and J by 0 bases, with 7 bases of the junction left unmatched. The CDR3 loop is CAWKVAGTSTDTQYF. CDR3 DNA: TGTGCCTGGAAGGTAGCGGGTACTAGCACAGATACGCAGTATTTT. The whole variable domain, filled in from reference TRBV30 and TRBJ2-3, reads SQTIHQWPATLVQPVGSPLSLECTVEGTSNPNLYWYRQAAGRGLQLLFYSVGIGQISSEVPQNLSASRPQDRQFILSSKKLLLSDSGFYLCAWKVAGTSTDTQYFGPGTRLTVL.

There are a few counts of this clonotype. V gene TRBV28 combines with J gene TRBJ1-1; TRBD1 aligns across 7 bases. CDR1 and CDR2 from the germline V gene are MDHEN and SYDVKM. There are 12 residues in the CDR3. J gave up 10 bases and V 3 bases, and 5 bases lay outside the gene matches. CDR3 DNA: TGTGCCAGCAGTTTGGCAGGGGGGGTAGCTTTCTTT. It codes for CASSLAGGVAFF. Full variable domain (rest looked up from reference TRBV28 and TRBJ1-1): DVKVTQSSRYLVKRTGEKVFLECVQDMDHENMFWYRQDPGLGLRLIYFSYDVKMKEKGDIPEGYSVSREKKERFSLILESASTNQTSMYLCASSLAGGVAFFGQGTRLTVV.

The V and J genes are TRBV6-2 or TRBV6-3 and TRBJ2-7; 7 nucleotides agree with TRBD2. The CDR3 contains 12 residues. CDR1 and CDR2 from the germline V gene are MNHEY and SVGEGT. The CDR3 loop is CASSASGYEQFV. The CDR3 DNA sequence: TGTGCCAGCAGCGCTAGCGGCTACGAGCAGTTCGTC.

This clonotype was seen a few times. V gene TRBV7-2 combines with J gene TRBJ2-3; no definite D call. The CDR3 contains 16 residues. The germline V gene encodes CDR1 SGHTA and CDR2 FQGNSA. With 5 bases removed from V and 2 bases from J, the gap between germline ends came to 17 bases. The CDR3 loop reads CASSPPRRGNTDTQYF. CDR3 in DNA: TGTGCCAGCAGCCCACCACGGCGCGGTAACACAGATACGCAGTATTTT.

The table lists this clonotype with a few counts. The chain joins TRBV11-2 to TRBJ2-7; perhaps TRBD1 as D (6 bases). With 1 base removed from V and 3 bases from J, the gap between germline ends came to 13 bases. The CDR3 consists of 15 residues. CDR1 is SGHAT, CDR2 FQNNGV, per germline. The CDR3 coding sequence is TGTGCCAGCAGCTTAGCGGCAGCACAGGGCTACGAGCAGTACTTC. This gives the protein CASSLAAAQGYEQYF.

This clonotype was seen at least ten times. The V call is TRBV29-1, the J call TRBJ1-1; possibly TRBD1 for D (6 bases). The CDR3 is 13 residues long. The germline gives CDR1 SQVTM, CDR2 ANQGSEA. With 7 bases removed from V and 5 bases from J, the gap between germline ends came to 17 bases. Here the CDR3 DNA reads TGCAGCGCGGAGCGGGGGCAGGGAACTGAAGCTTTCTTT. It translates to CSAERGQGTEAFF. The whole variable domain, remainder taken from reference TRBV29-1 and TRBJ1-1, is SAVISQKPSRDICQRGTSLTIQCQVDSQVTMMFWYRQQPGQSLTLIATANQGSEATYESGFVIDKFPISRPNLTFSTLTVSNMSPEDSSIYLCSAERGQGTEAFFGQGTRLTVV.

This chain joins TRBV7-9 and TRBJ2-3, with D maybe TRBD2 (5 bases). The germline CDR1 and CDR2 sequences are SEHNR and FQNEAQ (reference sequence). The CDR3 sequence is 16 residues long. Trimming removed 5 bases from V and 2 bases from J, with 17 bases in between. CDR3 coding DNA: TGTGCCAGCAGCCCGCCGTCGGAGGTCTTCACAGATACGCAGTATTTT. Its protein is CASSPPSEVFTDTQYF.

V and J are TRBV7-9 and TRBJ1-5; D might be TRBD1 (6 bases). Germline V CDR1 and CDR2: SEHNR, FQNEAQ (reference sequence). The CDR3 is 13 residues long. V was clipped by 6 bases and J by 5 bases, with 11 bases between them. CDR3 region: CASSTQGDQPQHF. The CDR3 DNA follows: TGTGCCAGCAGTACACAGGGAGATCAGCCCCAGCATTTT.

This clonotype was counted between two and nine times. The J gene is TRBJ2-3, the V gene TRBV7-2; D might be TRBD1 (5 bases). The germline gives CDR1 SGHTA, CDR2 FQGNSA. V lost 6 bases and J 1 base, leaving 11 bases between the germline ends. This CDR3 is built from 14 residues. CDR3: CASRDRGGTDTQYF. The CDR3, as DNA: TGTGCCAGCAGAGATAGGGGTGGCACAGATACGCAGTATTTT.

This clonotype was picked up a small number of times. This chain links TRBV6-6 with TRBJ2-3; D gene uncertain. In germline, CDR1 is MNHNY, CDR2 SVGAGI (reference sequence). This CDR3 comprises 11 residues. Trimming removed 6 bases at V and 2 bases at J, with 3 bases between. CDR3 in DNA: TGTGCCAGCAGGGTCACAGATACGCAGTATTTT. Residues: CASRVTDTQYF.

This clonotype was counted many times. This chain joins TRBV29-1 and TRBJ1-1; a possible D gene is TRBD1 (5 bases). CDR1 and CDR2 from the germline V gene are SQVTM and ANQGSEA. CDR3 length: 14 amino acids. The germline V and J ends were trimmed by 5 bases and 5 bases, with 18 bases remaining between them. CDR3 nucleotides: TGCAGCGTTTCCACTTGGGGGGGAAGGACTGAAGCTTTCTTT. Amino acids: CSVSTWGGRTEAFF.

This clonotype was seen repeatedly, ten times or more. CDR3 amino acids: CASSSNGAGTLYGYTF. In nucleotides, the CDR3 is TGTGCCAGCAGCTCCAACGGCGCCGGGACTTTATATGGCTACACCTTC. The chain combines TRBV11-2 with TRBJ1-2; tentatively, D is TRBD1 (5 bases). Trimming left V 4 bases short and J 5 bases short, with 20 bases between. CDR1 and CDR2 (germline): SGHAT, FQNNGV. This CDR3 spans 16 amino acids.

This clonotype was seen repeatedly, ten times or more. The rearrangement joins TRBV29-1 to TRBJ2-1, with 8 positions matching TRBD1. V trimming: 5 bases; J trimming: 5 bases; junction bases outside the gene matches: 8. Germline V gives CDR1 SQVTM, CDR2 ANQGSEA. This CDR3 has 14 residues. The CDR3 reads CSVTYGQGNNEQFF. CDR3 coding DNA: TGCAGCGTTACATACGGACAGGGCAACAATGAGCAGTTCTTC.

This chain joins TRBV12-3 or TRBV12-4 and TRBJ2-2, with 12 nucleotides matching TRBD2. This CDR3 is built from 16 residues. The trim removed 5 bases at V and 4 bases at J, leaving 5 bases unmatched. CDR3 residues: CASSGKGLAGTGELFF. The CDR3 DNA follows: TGTGCCAGCAGTGGAAAGGGACTAGCGGGCACCGGGGAGCTGTTTTTT.

CDR3 loop: CASSQAGRHSGANVLTF. The CDR3, as DNA: TGCGCCAGCAGCCAAGCGGGCCGGCACTCTGGGGCCAACGTCCTGACTTTC. This rearrangement joins TRBV4-1 to TRBJ2-6; no definite D call. The CDR3 has 17 residues. Trimming took 1 base from V and 0 from J, leaving 10 bases between them. The germline V gene has CDR1 MGHRA and CDR2 YSYEKL.

This clonotype was seen only a few times. This chain joins TRBV18 and TRBJ2-1; 11 positions agree with TRBD2. V gave up 0 bases and J gave up 9 bases; unmatched junction bases: 7. This CDR3 comprises 16 residues. Germline V CDR1 and CDR2: KGHSH, LQKENI. Here the CDR3 DNA reads TGTGCCAGCTCACCACCGCGTGTAGGACTAGCGGGTGAGCAGTTCTTC. Amino acid sequence: CASSPPRVGLAGEQFF.

A few counts support this clonotype. This chain links TRBV2 with TRBJ2-1; D might be TRBD2 (6 bases). This CDR3 is built from 14 residues. Looked up from germline, CDR1 is SNHLY and CDR2 is FYNNEI. Trimming took 3 bases from V and 7 from J, leaving 13 bases between them. The CDR3 bases are TGTGCCAGCAGTGAGAGACTAGTCTCGAATGAGCAGTTCTTC. It translates to CASSERLVSNEQFF.

The rearrangement uses TRBV10-3 and TRBJ1-2; D unresolved. Trimming pared 3 bases from V and 0 bases from J, leaving 11 bases between. The CDR3 extends over 15 amino acids. Germline values: CDR1 ENHRY, CDR2 SYGVKD. The CDR3 coding sequence is TGTGCCATCAGTGAATGGACTGAAGCTAACTATGGCTACACCTTC. Residues: CAISEWTEANYGYTF.

This clonotype was seen a few times. The chain combines TRBV10-3 with TRBJ2-7; D not certain. V was shortened by 0 bases and J by 2 bases, with 5 bases between the two germline ends. Per the germline V gene, CDR1 is ENHRY and CDR2 is SYGVKD. The CDR3 length is 13 residues. This CDR3 is CAISESGTYEQYF. The CDR3 region has the DNA TGTGCCATCAGTGAGTCGGGGACCTACGAGCAGTACTTC.

The V gene is TRBV28, the J gene TRBJ2-7; 8 positions agree with TRBD1. CDR3 length: 15 amino acids. V lost 6 bases to trimming and J lost 2 bases; unmatched junction nucleotides: 9. Germline V lookup: CDR1 MDHEN, CDR2 SYDVKM. CDR3 bases: TGTGCCAGCAGCGCAGGGGGCGTCGCCCCCTACGAGCAGTACTTC. This gives the protein CASSAGGVAPYEQYF. Full variable domain (rest looked up from reference TRBV28 and TRBJ2-7): DVKVTQSSRYLVKRTGEKVFLECVQDMDHENMFWYRQDPGLGLRLIYFSYDVKMKEKGDIPEGYSVSREKKERFSLILESASTNQTSMYLCASSAGGVAPYEQYFGPGTRLTVT.

The genes are TRBV24-1 and TRBJ2-3; D possibly corresponds to TRBD2 (6 bases). The CDR3 extends over 15 amino acids. Germline V lookup: CDR1 KGHDR, CDR2 SFDVKD. The V gene lost 8 bases and the J gene lost 0 bases, with 14 bases spanning the gap. In nucleotides, the CDR3 is TGTGCCACCACCCGGGGTAGCGGCAGCACAGATACGCAGTATTTT. Its translation is CATTRGSGSTDTQYF.

The rearrangement uses TRBV21-1 and TRBJ1-1; TRBD1 is taken as the D call from the table, unchecked against the DNA. TRBV21-1 constitutes a pseudogene. The CDR3 runs to 16 residues. Here the CDR3 DNA reads TGTGCCAGCAGCAAAAGACTACAGGGGATGAACACTGAAGCTTTCTTT. Protein product: CASSKRLQGMNTEAFF.